This T cell receptor (beta chain) was captured by sequencing in a study of molecular identifiers for immune sequencing clone quantification. Study findings and constraints: For effector cells, clones above 20 RNA copies held over 98% of molecules; for naive cells, under 1%.

Trimming cost V 4 bases and J 4 bases, with 25 bases left between them. The CDR3 totals 18 residues. CDR1 and CDR2 from the germline V gene are LNHDA and SQIVND (reference sequence). In TCRdb, the PCR reads were re-called with MiXCR into one record per CDR3 protein. Of about 510,000 distinct CDR3 sequences listed, 20% to 25% are singletons. This clonotype was found a few times. As yet, its antigen is unknown. The chain recombines TRBV19 with TRBJ1-2; the D gene is possibly TRBD1 (5 bases). Sequencing was carried out using naive CD8+ T cells from blood, with Jurkat cell RNA spiked in. Subset in this sample: FACS-sorted CD8+CD4-CCR7+CD45RA+ naive T cells. The sequence was obtained from a human donor in good health. Some libraries in this study had Jurkat cell RNA spiked in. The CDR3 is CASSTEPEGVYGIYGYTF. CDR3 nucleotides: TGTGCCAGTAGTACTGAACCCGAAGGGGTCTACGGTATCTATGGCTACACCTTC.